This TCR beta chain was obtained from a study of blood T cells in healthy people across ages. A second PCR of roughly 7 to 11 cycles used a sample-barcoded 5' primer and a J-beta primer mix. TCRdb reprocessed the 5' RACE reads with MiXCR, giving one entry per CDR3 protein. The sample has approximately 1,700,000 distinct CDR3 sequences; 35% to 50% are singletons. This clonotype was seen only a few times. What it recognizes is unknown. Germline assignment: CDR1 SGHTA and CDR2 FQGNSA. The V gene lost 4 bases and the J gene lost 4 bases, with 16 bases spanning the gap. The CDR3 is 15 residues long. Study-level points and caveats: A roughly linear age-dependent decrease characterized TCR beta diversity per million T cells.

The extraction recovered at least 6 micrograms of total RNA per sample. The sample taken for sequencing was blood. The sequence derives from a human donor in good health. The V call is TRBV7-2, the J call TRBJ1-2; TRBD1 might be the D (5 bases). The DNA of the CDR3 is TGTGCCAGCAGCTCGGGTTCAGGGAGGACCTATGGCTACACCTTC. This codes for CASSSGSGRTYGYTF.